Detailed here is one T cell receptor (beta chain). The authors' processing: How many nucleated cells were present was estimated from reference gene primer amplification. This table comes from immunoSEQ multiplex PCR, and its TCRdb copy is limited to in-frame clones, with some not included. V, J and clone size were drawn from that table, and D and trimming were deduced from the DNA. The sample carries roughly 95,000 clones, roughly 87% recorded once. Germline V CDR1 and CDR2: SNHLY, FYNNEI. The CDR3 length is 12 residues. V was cut by 6 bases and J by 10 bases, with 15 bases left in between. The data originate from a study of blood T cell repertoires in COVID-19. Background on the study: Samples came from the United States, Italy and Spain, spanning acute and convalescent COVID-19. T cells, B-cell-depleted T cells, or PBMCs supplied cDNA or gDNA.

The TCR originated in a man aged 80 or over with acute or convalescent COVID-19. V usage is TRBV2 and J usage is TRBJ1-1; TRBD1 is a possible D gene (5 bases). Sequenced material: peripheral blood. DNA for the CDR3: TGTGCCAGCAGGCCCTGGGGCGGGAGAGCTTTCTTT. Translated, it gives CASRPWGGRAFF.